What follows is one T cell receptor (beta chain) and its context. In the authors' workflow: Amplification of reference gene primers provided the estimated nucleated cell counts. The method was immunoSEQ multiplex PCR; TCRdb's version includes in-frame clones alone and lacks a portion of them. The V and J calls and the clone size are those of that table, but D and trimming were determined from the DNA. The repertoire holds about 120,000 clones, around 90% seen once, with approximately 3.3% in the top ten. These data are taken from a study of blood T cell repertoires in COVID-19. Study overall: There were acute and convalescent COVID-19 samples, and they came from the United States, Italy and Spain. PBMCs, B-cell-depleted T cells, or T cells were the source of the cDNA or gDNA that made up the material.

The CDR3 is 14 residues long. CDR1 MNHEY and CDR2 SMNVEV come from the germline V gene (reference sequence). V shed 3 bases and J shed 2 bases, with 11 bases lying between them. The J gene is TRBJ2-7, the V gene TRBV27, with no clear D. Sequenced input: peripheral blood. The clonotype originates from a woman in her 50s with acute or convalescent COVID-19. This CDR3 reads CASSFIQVTYEQYF. The CDR3 DNA sequence: TGTGCCAGCAGTTTCATCCAGGTTACCTACGAGCAGTACTTC.